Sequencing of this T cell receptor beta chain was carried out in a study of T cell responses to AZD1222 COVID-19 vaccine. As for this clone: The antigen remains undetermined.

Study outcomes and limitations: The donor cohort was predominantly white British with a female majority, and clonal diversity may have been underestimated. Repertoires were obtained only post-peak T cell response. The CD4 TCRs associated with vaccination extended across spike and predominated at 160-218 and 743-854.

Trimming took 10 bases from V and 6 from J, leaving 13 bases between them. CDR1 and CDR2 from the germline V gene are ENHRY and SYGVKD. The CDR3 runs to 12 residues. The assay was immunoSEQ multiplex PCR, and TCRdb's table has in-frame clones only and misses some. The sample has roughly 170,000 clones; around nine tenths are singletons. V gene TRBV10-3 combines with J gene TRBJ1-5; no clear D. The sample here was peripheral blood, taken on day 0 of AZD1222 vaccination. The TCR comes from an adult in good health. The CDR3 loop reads CATRSETQPQHF. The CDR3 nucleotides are TGTGCCACCCGGAGTGAGACTCAGCCCCAGCATTTT.